The rows below give T cell receptor beta chains drawn from one sample of a study of T cell responses to AZD1222 COVID-19 vaccine. Here immunoSEQ multiplex PCR was the method, and the copy in TCRdb shows in-frame clones only, minus some. The table records 87,000 or so clones, roughly nine tenths of them present only once. The specimen was peripheral blood, collected on day 0 of AZD1222 vaccination. The receptors here all came from an adult in good health. Both conserved end residues are part of each CDR3. Each record gives: clone size, D gene, V gene, J gene, CDR3 protein. D genes are given only for firm matches. Expanded clones are given a class, and other clones once, few, many or no size at all.

NA,NA,TRBV7-2,TRBJ2-3,CASSTPPGDTQYF
NA,TRBD1,TRBV19,TRBJ1-1,CASNPSGQGGTEAFF
once,NA,TRBV4-3,TRBJ2-7,CASSQDGTGTYEQYF
NA,TRBD1,TRBV19,TRBJ1-2,CASSTPGTGGIGYTF
NA,NA,TRBV7-9,TRBJ2-7,CASSLVGSTSYEQYF
NA,TRBD1,TRBV27,TRBJ1-2,CASKQGTGFGYTF
NA,NA,TRBV9,TRBJ1-1,CASSVTGQNTEAFF
NA,NA,TRBV7-9,TRBJ1-5,CASSLGAGMNQPQHF
NA,NA,TRBV19,TRBJ1-3,CASHRASSGNTIYF
NA,NA,TRBV10-3,TRBJ2-3,CAISGRLATDTQYF
NA,NA,TRBV6-5,TRBJ2-7,CASSFNRVSYEQYF
NA,NA,TRBV9,TRBJ1-2,CASSLSGSLNYGYTF
NA,NA,TRBV4-2,TRBJ1-1,CASSQEGGMAEAFF
NA,TRBD2,TRBV7-9,TRBJ2-2,CASSALAGFPGELFF
NA,NA,TRBV28,TRBJ1-3,CASSLRAFGNTIYF
NA,NA,TRBV3-1/TRBV3-2,TRBJ1-2,CASSQNIQSGYTF
NA,TRBD2,TRBV9,TRBJ2-3,CASSVEAGVTDTQYF
once,NA,TRBV6-5,TRBJ2-3,CASRTVISTDTQYF
NA,TRBD1,TRBV6-1,TRBJ2-5,CASSALQGTGRETQYF
NA,NA,TRBV21-1,TRBJ2-2,CASSTWTGTNTGELFF
few,TRBD1,TRBV6-5,TRBJ1-2,CASSYPGQVGYTF
NA,TRBD2,TRBV6-6,TRBJ2-7,CASSYTPSGGAWEQYF
NA,TRBD2,TRBV4-1,TRBJ2-1,CASSMRLAGTYNEQFF
NA,NA,TRBV10-3,TRBJ1-4,CAISVDTNEKLFF
NA,NA,TRBV5-6,TRBJ2-5,CASREVGKTQYF
NA,NA,TRBV21-1,TRBJ1-4,CASSKPGGLDRGNEKLFF
NA,TRBD1,TRBV9,TRBJ1-2,CASTEGGSNYGYTF
NA,NA,TRBV5-4,TRBJ2-1,CASSLLSPGGANNEQFF
NA,TRBD1,TRBV29-1,TRBJ1-1,CSVGQGGSTEAFF
NA,NA,TRBV19,TRBJ1-1,CASEPDTEAFF
NA,NA,TRBV6-2/TRBV6-3,TRBJ1-3,CASSFQGQPSDTIYF
NA,TRBD1,TRBV9,TRBJ1-1,CASTSRQGFEAFF
NA,TRBD2,TRBV28,TRBJ2-5,CASRAGGRETQYF
NA,TRBD1,TRBV4-3,TRBJ1-1,CASSQGGTGNTEAFF
once,TRBD1,TRBV27,TRBJ2-5,CASSSGQSGETQYF
few,NA,TRBV5-4,TRBJ2-7,CASSRYSRSYEQYF
NA,NA,TRBV25-1,TRBJ2-3,CASSDQGGGTDTQYF
NA,NA,TRBV5-6,TRBJ1-5,CASSSGPYGNQPQHF
NA,NA,TRBV5-6,TRBJ2-5,CAEFGETQYF
NA,NA,TRBV27,TRBJ2-1,CASSLRSREQFF
NA,TRBD1,TRBV7-2,TRBJ1-1,CASSLEVGFGDRVDAFF
NA,NA,TRBV28,TRBJ1-3,CASASLGNTIYF
NA,TRBD1,TRBV10-1,TRBJ1-6,CASRKSHWDRRNSPLHF
NA,NA,TRBV19,TRBJ1-1,CASMVGVNTEAFF
NA,NA,TRBV6-5,TRBJ1-6,CASSYPGTSNSPLHF
few,TRBD2,TRBV6-1,TRBJ2-3,CASSEGPAGGTDTQYF
few,TRBD1,TRBV13,TRBJ1-3,CASSFGQGVVSGNTIYF
NA,TRBD2,TRBV5-1,TRBJ2-6,CASSLELASGANVLTF
NA,TRBD2,TRBV4-3,TRBJ2-1,CASSLASGVYNEQFF
NA,TRBD1,TRBV19,TRBJ1-5,CASRPGQGYSNQPQHF
NA,NA,TRBV12-3/TRBV12-4,TRBJ2-3,CASIGRLKAYF
NA,NA,TRBV12-3/TRBV12-4,TRBJ2-5,CASSLGETQYF
NA,NA,TRBV9,TRBJ2-1,CASARQATYNEQFF